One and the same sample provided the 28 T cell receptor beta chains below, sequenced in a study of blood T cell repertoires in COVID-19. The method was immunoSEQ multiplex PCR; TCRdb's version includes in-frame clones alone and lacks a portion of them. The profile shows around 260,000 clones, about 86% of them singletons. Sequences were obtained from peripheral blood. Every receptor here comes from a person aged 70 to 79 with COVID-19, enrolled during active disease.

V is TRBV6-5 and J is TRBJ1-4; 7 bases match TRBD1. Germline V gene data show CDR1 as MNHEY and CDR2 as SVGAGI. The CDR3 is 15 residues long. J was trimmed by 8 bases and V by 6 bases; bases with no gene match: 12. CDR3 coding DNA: TGTGCCAGCAGGCGGAGGACAGGAGGGATGGAAAAACTGTTTTTT. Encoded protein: CASRRRTGGMEKLFF.

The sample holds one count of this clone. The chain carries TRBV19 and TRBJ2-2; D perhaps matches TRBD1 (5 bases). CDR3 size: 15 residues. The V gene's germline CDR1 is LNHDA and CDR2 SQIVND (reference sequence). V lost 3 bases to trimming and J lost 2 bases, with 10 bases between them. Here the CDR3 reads CASSMSRVNTGELFF. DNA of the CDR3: TGTGCCAGTAGTATGTCCAGGGTTAACACCGGGGAGCTGTTTTTT.

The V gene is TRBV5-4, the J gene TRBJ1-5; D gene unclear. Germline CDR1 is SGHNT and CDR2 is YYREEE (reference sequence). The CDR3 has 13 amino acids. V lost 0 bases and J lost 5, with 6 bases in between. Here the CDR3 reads CASSLDGYQPQHF. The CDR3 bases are TGTGCCAGCAGCTTGGACGGTTATCAGCCCCAGCATTTT.

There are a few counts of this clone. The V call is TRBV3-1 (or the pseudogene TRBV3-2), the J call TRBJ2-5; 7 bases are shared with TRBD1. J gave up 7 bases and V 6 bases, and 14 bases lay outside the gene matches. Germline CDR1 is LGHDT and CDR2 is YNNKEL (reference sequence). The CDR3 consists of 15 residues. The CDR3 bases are TGTGCCAGCAGTCGGGGACAGCCTACATTGGGGACCCAGTACTTC. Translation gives CASSRGQPTLGTQYF.

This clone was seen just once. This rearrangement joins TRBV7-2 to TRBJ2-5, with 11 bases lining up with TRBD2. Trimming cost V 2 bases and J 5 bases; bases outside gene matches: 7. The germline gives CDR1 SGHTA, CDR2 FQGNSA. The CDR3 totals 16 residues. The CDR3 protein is CASSLMASGGKETQYF. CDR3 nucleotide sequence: TGTGCCAGCAGCTTAATGGCTAGCGGGGGGAAGGAGACCCAGTACTTC.

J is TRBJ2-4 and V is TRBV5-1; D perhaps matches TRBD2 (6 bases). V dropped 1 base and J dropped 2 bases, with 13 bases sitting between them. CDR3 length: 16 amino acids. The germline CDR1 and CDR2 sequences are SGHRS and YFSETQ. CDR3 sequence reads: CASSLSFGGTKNIQYF. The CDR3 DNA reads TGCGCCAGCAGCTTGTCTTTTGGGGGGACCAAAAACATTCAGTACTTC.

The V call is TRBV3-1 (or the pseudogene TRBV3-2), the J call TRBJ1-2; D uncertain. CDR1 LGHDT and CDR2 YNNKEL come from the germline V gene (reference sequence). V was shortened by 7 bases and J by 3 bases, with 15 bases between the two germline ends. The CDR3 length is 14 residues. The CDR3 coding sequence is TGTGCCAGCACCCCACTCGGCCTAGACTATGGCTACACCTTC. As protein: CASTPLGLDYGYTF.

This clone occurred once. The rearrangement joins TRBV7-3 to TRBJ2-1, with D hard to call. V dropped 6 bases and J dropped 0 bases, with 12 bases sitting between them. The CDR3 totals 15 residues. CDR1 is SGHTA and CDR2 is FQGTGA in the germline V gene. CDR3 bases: TGTGCCAGCAGTCGTTATGGGCCCTCCTACAATGAGCAGTTCTTC. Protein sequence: CASSRYGPSYNEQFF.

The CDR3 nucleotides are TGTGCCAGCAGCTTTCCGGGTAAAGAGACCCAGTACTTC. Residues: CASSFPGKETQYF. The chain employs TRBV7-2 and TRBJ2-5, with unresolved D. V gave up 3 bases and J gave up 3 bases, with 8 bases separating them. The CDR3 spans 13 residues. CDR1 and CDR2 from the germline V gene are SGHTA and FQGNSA.

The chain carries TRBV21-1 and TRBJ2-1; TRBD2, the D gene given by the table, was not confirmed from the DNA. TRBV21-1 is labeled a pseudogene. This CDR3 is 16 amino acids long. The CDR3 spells CASSKGAGNSYNEQFF. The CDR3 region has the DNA TGTGCCAGCAGCAAAGGGGCGGGGAACTCCTACAATGAGCAGTTCTTC.

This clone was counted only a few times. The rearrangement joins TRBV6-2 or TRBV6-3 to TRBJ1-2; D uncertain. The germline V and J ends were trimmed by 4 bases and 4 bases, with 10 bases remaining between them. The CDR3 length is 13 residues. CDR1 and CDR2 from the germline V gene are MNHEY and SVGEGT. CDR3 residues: CASSSPPGYGYTF. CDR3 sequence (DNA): TGTGCCAGCAGTTCTCCGCCAGGCTATGGCTACACCTTC.

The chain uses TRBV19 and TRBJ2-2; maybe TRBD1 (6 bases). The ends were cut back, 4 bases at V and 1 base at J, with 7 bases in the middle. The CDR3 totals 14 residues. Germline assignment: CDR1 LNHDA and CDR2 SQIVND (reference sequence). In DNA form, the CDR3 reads TGTGCCAGTAGTACAGGGGTGAACACCGGGGAGCTGTTTTTT. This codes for CASSTGVNTGELFF. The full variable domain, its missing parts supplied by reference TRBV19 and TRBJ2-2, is DGGITQSPKYLFRKEGQNVTLSCEQNLNHDAMYWYRQDPGQGLRLIYYSQIVNDFQKGDIAEGYSVSREKKESFPLTVTSAQKNPTAFYLCASSTGVNTGELFFGEGSRLTVL.

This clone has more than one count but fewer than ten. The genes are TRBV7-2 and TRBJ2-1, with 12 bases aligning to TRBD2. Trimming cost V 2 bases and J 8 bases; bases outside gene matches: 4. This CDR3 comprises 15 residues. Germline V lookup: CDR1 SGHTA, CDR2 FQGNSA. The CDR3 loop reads CASSLSLAGGYEQFF. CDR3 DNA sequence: TGTGCCAGCAGCTTATCACTAGCGGGAGGATATGAGCAGTTCTTC.

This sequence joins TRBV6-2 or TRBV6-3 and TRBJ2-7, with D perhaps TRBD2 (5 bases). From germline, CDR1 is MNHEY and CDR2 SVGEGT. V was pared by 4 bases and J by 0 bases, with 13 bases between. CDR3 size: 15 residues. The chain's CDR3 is CASSLPGLGSYEQYF. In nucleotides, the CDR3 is TGTGCCAGCAGTTTACCCGGACTGGGCTCCTACGAGCAGTACTTC.

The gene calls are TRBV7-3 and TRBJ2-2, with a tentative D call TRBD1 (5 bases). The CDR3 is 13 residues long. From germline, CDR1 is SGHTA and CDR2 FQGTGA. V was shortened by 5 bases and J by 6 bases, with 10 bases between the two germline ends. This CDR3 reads CASSHLGAGELFF. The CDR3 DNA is TGTGCCAGCAGCCACCTAGGGGCCGGGGAGCTGTTTTTT.

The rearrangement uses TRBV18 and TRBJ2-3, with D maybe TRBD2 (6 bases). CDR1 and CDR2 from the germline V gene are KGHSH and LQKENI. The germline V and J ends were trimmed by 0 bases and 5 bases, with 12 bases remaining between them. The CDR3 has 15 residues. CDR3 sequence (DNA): TGTGCCAGCTCACCACCCCGCAGGGAGGTAGATACGCAGTATTTT. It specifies CASSPPRREVDTQYF.

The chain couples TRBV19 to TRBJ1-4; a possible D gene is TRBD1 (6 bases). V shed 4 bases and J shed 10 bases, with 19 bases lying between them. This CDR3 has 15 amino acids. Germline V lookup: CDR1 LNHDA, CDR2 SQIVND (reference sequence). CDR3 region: CASSNPAGVSGKLFF. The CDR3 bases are TGTGCCAGTAGTAATCCGGCAGGGGTTTCGGGAAAACTGTTTTTT.

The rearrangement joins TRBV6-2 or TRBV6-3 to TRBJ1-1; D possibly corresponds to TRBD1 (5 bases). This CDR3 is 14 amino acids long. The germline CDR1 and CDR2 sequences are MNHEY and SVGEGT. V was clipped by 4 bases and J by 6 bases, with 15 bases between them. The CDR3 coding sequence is TGTGCCAGCAGTTTACCAAGTCGGGGGGCTGAAGCTTTCTTT. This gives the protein CASSLPSRGAEAFF.

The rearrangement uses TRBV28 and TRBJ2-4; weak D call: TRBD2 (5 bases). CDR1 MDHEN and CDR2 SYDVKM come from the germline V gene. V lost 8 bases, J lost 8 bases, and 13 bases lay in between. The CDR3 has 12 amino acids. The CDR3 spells CASENRRDIQYF. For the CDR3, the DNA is TGTGCCAGCGAGAACCGGCGGGACATTCAGTACTTC.

The CDR3 sequence is CASDNRNTGELFF. The CDR3 nucleotides read TGTGCCAGCGATAACAGGAACACCGGGGAGCTGTTTTTT. The chain combines TRBV7-2 with TRBJ2-2, with D unclear. The CDR3 has 13 residues. Germline V CDR1 and CDR2: SGHTA, FQGNSA. Trimming left V 8 bases short and J 1 base short, with 8 bases between.

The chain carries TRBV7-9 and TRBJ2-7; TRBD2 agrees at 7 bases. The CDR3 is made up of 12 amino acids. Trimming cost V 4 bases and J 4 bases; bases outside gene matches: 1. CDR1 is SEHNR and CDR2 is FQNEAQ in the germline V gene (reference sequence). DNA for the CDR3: TGTGCCAGCAGCTGGGGAGGGTACGAGCAGTACTTC. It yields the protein CASSWGGYEQYF.

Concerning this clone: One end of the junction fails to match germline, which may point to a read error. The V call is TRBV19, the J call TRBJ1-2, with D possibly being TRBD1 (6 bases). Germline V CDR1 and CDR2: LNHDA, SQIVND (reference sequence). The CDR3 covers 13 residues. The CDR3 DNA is TGTGCCAGTAGTATTGGGCAGGGGCTCGTTTACCTCTTC. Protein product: CASSIGQGLVYLF.

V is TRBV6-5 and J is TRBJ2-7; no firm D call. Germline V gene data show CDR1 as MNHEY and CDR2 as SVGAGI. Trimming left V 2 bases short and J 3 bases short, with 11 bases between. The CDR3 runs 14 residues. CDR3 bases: TGTGCCAGCAGTTACCCGTCTGAGCTCTACGAGCAGTACTTC. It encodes CASSYPSELYEQYF.

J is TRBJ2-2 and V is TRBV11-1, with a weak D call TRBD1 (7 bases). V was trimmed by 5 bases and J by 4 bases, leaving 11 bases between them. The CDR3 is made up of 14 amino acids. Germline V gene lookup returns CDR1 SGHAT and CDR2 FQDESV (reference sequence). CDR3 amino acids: CASSQGGGTGELFF. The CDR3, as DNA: TGTGCCAGCAGCCAGGGGGGAGGCACCGGGGAGCTGTTTTTT.

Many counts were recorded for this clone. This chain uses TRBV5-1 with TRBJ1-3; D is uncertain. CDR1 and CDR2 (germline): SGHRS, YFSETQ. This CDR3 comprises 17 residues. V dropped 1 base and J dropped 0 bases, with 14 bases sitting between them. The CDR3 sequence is CASSLSPMTTSGNTIYF. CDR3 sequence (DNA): TGCGCCAGCAGCTTGTCCCCGATGACAACCTCTGGAAACACCATATATTTT.

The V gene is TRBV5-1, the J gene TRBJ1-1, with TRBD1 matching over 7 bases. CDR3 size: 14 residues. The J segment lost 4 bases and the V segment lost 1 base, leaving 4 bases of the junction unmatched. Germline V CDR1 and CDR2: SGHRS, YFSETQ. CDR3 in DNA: TGCGCCAGCAGCTTGTCCCCAGGGGGCACTGAAGCTTTCTTT. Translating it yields CASSLSPGGTEAFF.

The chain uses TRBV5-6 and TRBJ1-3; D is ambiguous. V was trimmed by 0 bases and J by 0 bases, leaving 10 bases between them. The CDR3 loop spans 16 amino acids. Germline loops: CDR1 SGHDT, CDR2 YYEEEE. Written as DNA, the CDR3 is TGTGCCAGCAGCTTGGGGTTGAGGGTCTCTGGAAACACCATATATTTT. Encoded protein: CASSLGLRVSGNTIYF.

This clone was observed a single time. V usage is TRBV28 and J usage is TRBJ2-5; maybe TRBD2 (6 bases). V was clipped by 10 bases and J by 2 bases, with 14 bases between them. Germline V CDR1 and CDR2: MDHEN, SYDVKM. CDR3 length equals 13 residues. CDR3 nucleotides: TGTGCCACCCGCGGGGCAGGACAAGAGACCCAGTACTTC. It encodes CATRGAGQETQYF. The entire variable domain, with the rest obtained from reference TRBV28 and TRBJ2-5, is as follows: DVKVTQSSRYLVKRTGEKVFLECVQDMDHENMFWYRQDPGLGLRLIYFSYDVKMKEKGDIPEGYSVSREKKERFSLILESASTNQTSMYLCATRGAGQETQYFGPGTRLLVL.